The source of this T cell receptor (beta chain) is a study of cytomegalovirus exposure and HLA in healthy donors. Overall study findings and caveats: Both high specificity and high sensitivity reportedly marked the classifier's diagnosis of cytomegalovirus status.

Notes on this clone: No antigen is known for it.

Germline V CDR1 and CDR2: SGHRS, YFSETQ. The CDR3 has 15 residues. Trimming shortened V by 2 bases and J by 6 bases, and 15 bases separated the two germline ends. This table comes from immunoSEQ multiplex PCR, and its TCRdb copy is limited to in-frame clones, with some not included. This table has more than 90,000 clones, approximately 88% appearing once. The V call is TRBV5-1, the J call TRBJ2-1, with D unclear. Sequencing input: PBMCs. This clonotype was obtained from a man in his late teens or twenties in good health and CMV-seronegative. The CDR3 region is CASSFDSWNSNEQFF. The CDR3 DNA sequence: TGCGCCAGCAGCTTTGACTCTTGGAATTCCAATGAGCAGTTCTTC.